The 7 T cell receptor beta chains below were found in one sample sequenced in a study of breast tumors, draining lymph nodes, adjacent tissues. The lymph nodes were axillary draining lymph nodes from breast cancer patients. TCRdb analysed the multiplex PCR reads with MiXCR anew, one entry per CDR3 protein. The sample lists some 97,000 distinct CDR3 sequences, around 21% occurring once. Sequencing was done on a sample of axillary lymph node tissue. The receptors were gathered from a female donor with breast cancer. Some clones in this sample may be carry-over from other donors' samples.

This clonotype has a count of ten or more. The rearrangement uses TRBV6-5 and TRBJ1-2; 9 bases align to TRBD1. The CDR3 covers 14 residues. The germline CDR1 and CDR2 sequences are MNHEY and SVGAGI. Trimming removed 5 bases from V and 6 bases from J; junction bases left unmatched: 7. The CDR3 coding sequence is TGTGCCAGCAGTCTACAGGGGGCGGGCCATGGCTACACCTTC. It yields the protein CASSLQGAGHGYTF.

This clonotype was counted at least ten times. The chain joins TRBV20-1 to TRBJ2-7, with 8 bases that match TRBD2. J lost 5 bases, V lost 1 base, and 10 bases had no gene match. The V gene's germline CDR1 is DFQATT and CDR2 SNEGSKA (reference sequence). The CDR3 sequence is 15 residues long. In DNA form, the CDR3 reads TGCAGTGCTAGAGCCGGGAGGACTAGCTGGGACGAGCAGTACTTC. Its protein product is CSARAGRTSWDEQYF.

This clonotype appeared a few times. CDR3 sequence (DNA): TGCGCCAGCAGCTTGGCGTTAGCGGGGGGGACCACAGATACGCAGTATTTT. Encoded protein: CASSLALAGGTTDTQYF. The J gene is TRBJ2-3, the V gene TRBV5-1; TRBD2 matches at 11 bases. This CDR3 is built from 17 residues. The ends lost 0 bases at V and 2 bases at J; junction bases unmatched: 5. Germline CDR1 SGHRS, CDR2 YFSETQ. Combining the CDR3 with reference TRBV5-1 and TRBJ2-3 gives the whole variable domain KAGVTQTPRYLIKTRGQQVTLSCSPISGHRSVSWYQQTPGQGLQFLFEYFSETQRNKGNFPGRFSGRQFSNSRSEMNVSTLELGDSALYLCASSLALAGGTTDTQYFGPGTRLTVL.

In regard to this clonotype: A much larger clone lies one base from this, so it may be a read error. The chain carries TRBV7-9 and TRBJ2-3; 8 nucleotides match TRBD2. The CDR3 runs 18 residues. The V gene end was trimmed by 5 bases and the J gene end by 2 bases; junction bases not matched to a gene: 15. In germline, CDR1 is SEHNR, CDR2 FQNEAQ (reference sequence). The CDR3 DNA follows: TGTGCCAGCAGCGGGGAATTCAATTTAGCGGGATACACAGATACGCAGTATTTT. It yields the protein CASSGEFNLAGYTDTQYF.

As regards this clonotype: A read error may be the cause here, since a much bigger clone is one base away. CDR3 residues: CASSLGQAGGIDTKYF. The CDR3, as DNA: TGCGCCAGCAGCTTGGGCCAAGCGGGGGGGATAGATACGAAGTATTTT. This chain links TRBV5-1 with TRBJ2-3, with 10 positions matching TRBD2. CDR1 is SGHRS, CDR2 YFSETQ, per germline. CDR3 length: 16 amino acids.

This clonotype was observed at least ten times. V is TRBV2 and J is TRBJ2-7; 7 positions agree with TRBD1. The germline V gene encodes CDR1 SNHLY and CDR2 FYNNEI. Germline trimming cut 5 bases from V and 2 bases from J; bases unmatched to any gene: 6. The CDR3 spans 14 residues. This chain's CDR3 is CASSLRQGAYEQYF. In nucleotides, the CDR3 is TGTGCCAGCAGTCTGAGGCAGGGGGCCTACGAGCAGTACTTC.

Remarks on this clonotype: A single base separates this from a much larger clone, so it may be a read error. The gene calls are TRBV19 and TRBJ2-5; 7 nucleotides agree with TRBD1. CDR1 is LNHDA, CDR2 SQIVND, per germline (reference sequence). The CDR3 spans 13 residues. V lost 6 bases and J lost 9; bases outside the gene matches: 10. The CDR3, as DNA: TGTGCCAGTAGCATGACAGGGTCCCTAGCCCAGTACTTC. Protein: CASSMTGSLAQYF.